The present TCR beta chain was sequenced within a study of shared clonotypes between healthy human individuals. Study-wide points: Sharing across four donors was highest in naive CD4 (approximately 5%) and lowest in memory CD8 (roughly 0.4%).

Measured with immunoSEQ multiplex PCR; TCRdb has only the in-frame clones, and not every one. The sample carries over a million clones, around 95% recorded once. With respect to this clone: No antigen is known for it. Other DNA sequences from this sample encode an identical CDR3 as well.

Germline V lookup: CDR1 MDHEN, CDR2 SYDVKM. Deletions cut 3 bases from V and 1 base from J, with 8 bases between. The CDR3 is 14 residues long. Sequencing input: naive CD4+ T cells sorted from blood. Specified subset: CD45RA+ positively selected. This clonotype was obtained from a young man in good health. J is TRBJ2-3 and V is TRBV28; the D gene is possibly TRBD2 (6 bases). CDR3 residues: CASSLGGRTDTQYF. Here the CDR3 DNA reads TGTGCCAGCAGTTTGGGGGGTCGCACAGATACGCAGTATTTT.